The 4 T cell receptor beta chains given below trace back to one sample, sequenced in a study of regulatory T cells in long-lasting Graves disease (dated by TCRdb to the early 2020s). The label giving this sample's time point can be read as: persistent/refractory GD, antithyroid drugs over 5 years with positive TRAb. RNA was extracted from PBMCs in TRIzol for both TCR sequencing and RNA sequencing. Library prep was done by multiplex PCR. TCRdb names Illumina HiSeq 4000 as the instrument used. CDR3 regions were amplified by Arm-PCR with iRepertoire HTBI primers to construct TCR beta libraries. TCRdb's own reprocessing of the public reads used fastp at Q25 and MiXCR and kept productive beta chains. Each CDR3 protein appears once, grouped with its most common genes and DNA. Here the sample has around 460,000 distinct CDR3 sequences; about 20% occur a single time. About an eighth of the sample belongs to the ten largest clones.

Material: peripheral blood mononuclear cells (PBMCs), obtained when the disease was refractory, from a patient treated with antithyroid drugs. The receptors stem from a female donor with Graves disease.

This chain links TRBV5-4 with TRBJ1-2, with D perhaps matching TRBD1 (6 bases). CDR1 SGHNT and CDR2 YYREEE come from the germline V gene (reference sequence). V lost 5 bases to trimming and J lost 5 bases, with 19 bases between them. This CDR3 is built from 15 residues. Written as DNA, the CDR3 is TGTGCCAGCAGACCAGACCTACAGGGAAATTATGGCTACACCTTC. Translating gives CASRPDLQGNYGYTF.

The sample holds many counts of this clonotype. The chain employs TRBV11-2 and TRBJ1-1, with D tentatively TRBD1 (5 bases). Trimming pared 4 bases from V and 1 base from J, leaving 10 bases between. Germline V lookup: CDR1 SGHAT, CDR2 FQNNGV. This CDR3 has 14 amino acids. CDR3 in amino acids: CASSSTATNTEAFF. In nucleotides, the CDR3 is TGTGCCAGCAGCTCGACAGCGACGAACACTGAAGCTTTCTTT.

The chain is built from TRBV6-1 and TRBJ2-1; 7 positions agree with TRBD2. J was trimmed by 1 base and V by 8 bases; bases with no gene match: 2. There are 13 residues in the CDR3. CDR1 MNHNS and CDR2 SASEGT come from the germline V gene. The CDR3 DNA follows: TGTGCCAGCGGGGAGGGGTCCTACAATGAGCAGTTCTTC. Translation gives CASGEGSYNEQFF.

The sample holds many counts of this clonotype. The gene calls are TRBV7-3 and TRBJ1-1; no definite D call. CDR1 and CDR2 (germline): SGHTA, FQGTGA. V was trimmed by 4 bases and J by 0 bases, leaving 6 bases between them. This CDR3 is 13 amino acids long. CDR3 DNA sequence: TGTGCCAGCAGCTCCCAGATGAACACTGAAGCTTTCTTT. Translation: CASSSQMNTEAFF.